This T cell receptor beta chain was found in a study of T cell clonotyping in hematopoietic cell transplantation. Study results and limitations: Graft donor and pretransplant recipient Inverse Simpson Index values predicted broader posttransplant TCR diversity. At the given depth, recipient repertoires were over 95% de novo clonotypes. Recipient TCR diversity dropped after transplant; expanded clonotypes rose from day 30 to 180.

Sequencing was performed with immunoSEQ multiplex PCR; in TCRdb, only in-frame clones are kept and a portion is missing. The sample yields 10,000 or so clones, about 90% seen once. Recipients were bled about 28 days pretransplant and at posttransplant days 30, 100, 180. A remark on this clone: What it recognizes is unknown.

The CDR3 loop spans 15 amino acids. V lost 1 base, J lost 3 bases, and 12 bases lay in between. Germline V lookup: CDR1 MNHNY, CDR2 SVGAGI (reference sequence). The chain employs TRBV6-6 and TRBJ1-1; TRBD1 is a possible D gene (6 bases). The material was PBMCs, obtained 180 days after allogeneic stem cell transplant. This clonotype originated in a human patient who had an allogeneic stem cell transplant, so the T cells may come from the graft donor. The donor label of this sample is uncertain. Some clones in this sample may be carry-over from other donors' samples. CDR3 DNA sequence: TGTGCCAGCAGTTACTTCGACGGGGGCTACACTGAAGCTTTCTTT. It translates to CASSYFDGGYTEAFF.